What follows are 28 T cell receptor beta chains derived from one specimen sequenced in a study of cytomegalovirus exposure and HLA in healthy donors. The primer mix had 60 Vbeta and 13 Jbeta primers. Assay: immunoSEQ multiplex PCR; the TCRdb copy retains only in-frame clones and omits some. Of about 120,000 clones in the sample, roughly 80% were seen once. The sequencing input was PBMCs. All receptors derive from a woman in her twenties or thirties in good health and CMV-seropositive.

The V call is TRBV6-5, the J call TRBJ2-1; no firm D call. V was shortened by 8 bases and J by 5 bases, with 7 bases between the two germline ends. Germline V lookup: CDR1 MNHEY, CDR2 SVGAGI. This CDR3 comprises 11 residues. The CDR3: CASGRNNEQFF. The CDR3 bases are TGTGCCAGCGGCCGAAACAATGAGCAGTTCTTC.

The chain uses TRBV7-6 and TRBJ1-3, with a weak D call TRBD1 (6 bases). The CDR3 totals 16 residues. The germline gives CDR1 SGHVS, CDR2 FNYEAQ. V was shortened by 3 bases and J by 2 bases, with 14 bases between the two germline ends. CDR3 in amino acids: CASSFGRAGAGNTIYF. CDR3 in DNA: TGTGCCAGCAGCTTCGGGAGGGCAGGGGCTGGAAACACCATATATTTT.

The chain is built from TRBV30 and TRBJ2-1; 11 positions match TRBD2. Per germline, CDR1 GTSNPN and CDR2 SVGIG (reference sequence). Trimming removed 8 bases from V and 6 bases from J; junction bases left unmatched: 9. This CDR3 comprises 14 residues. CDR3 protein: CALEGTSGPNEQFF. The CDR3 DNA reads as TGTGCCCTAGAAGGGACTAGCGGACCCAATGAGCAGTTCTTC.

This chain joins TRBV29-1 and TRBJ2-1, with 8 bases matching TRBD2. Germline V gives CDR1 SQVTM, CDR2 ANQGSEA. The ends lost 5 bases at V and 3 bases at J; junction bases unmatched: 3. The CDR3 is 13 amino acids. CDR3 sequence: CSVLAGHYNEQFF. The CDR3 DNA sequence: TGCAGCGTTCTAGCGGGCCACTACAATGAGCAGTTCTTC.

The gene calls are TRBV5-5 and TRBJ1-5, with D tentatively TRBD1 (6 bases). The CDR3 loop spans 13 amino acids. CDR1 SGHKS and CDR2 YYEKEE come from the germline V gene (reference sequence). With 7 bases removed from V and 8 bases from J, the gap between germline ends came to 16 bases. CDR3 sequence: CASSGTPQEPQHF. DNA of the CDR3: TGTGCCAGCTCAGGGACACCCCAGGAGCCCCAGCATTTT.

The sample holds a few counts of this clone. The chain couples TRBV28 to TRBJ2-1, with TRBD2 as a possible D gene (6 bases). The germline V gene has CDR1 MDHEN and CDR2 SYDVKM. The CDR3 totals 15 residues. V shed 4 bases and J shed 9 bases, with 19 bases lying between them. The CDR3 DNA is TGTGCCAGCAGTTCTCTGGGTGGTGGGGGGAGTGAGCAGTTCTTC. Residues: CASSSLGGGGSEQFF. Looking up the rest from reference TRBV28 and TRBJ2-1 gives the full variable domain: DVKVTQSSRYLVKRTGEKVFLECVQDMDHENMFWYRQDPGLGLRLIYFSYDVKMKEKGDIPEGYSVSREKKERFSLILESASTNQTSMYLCASSSLGGGGSEQFFGPGTRLTVL.

Turning to this clone: The junction departs from the called germline gene at one end, perhaps through a read error. CDR3 sequence (DNA): TGTTCCAGCAGCTTAGCGGACGGACAGGGGGCAGGGACTGAAGCTTTCTTT. It encodes CSSSLADGQGAGTEAFF. The rearrangement uses TRBV7-9 and TRBJ1-1; 11 bases align to TRBD1. Germline V gives CDR1 SEHNR, CDR2 FQNEAQ (reference sequence). CDR3 length: 17 residues. Based on the CDR3 plus reference TRBV7-9 and TRBJ1-1, the full variable domain is DTGVSQNPRHKITKRGQNVTFRCDPISEHNRLYWYRQTLGQGPEFLTYFQNEAQLEKSRLLSDRFSAERPKGSFSTLEIQRTEQGDSAMYLCSSSLADGQGAGTEAFFGQGTRLTVV.

The chain employs TRBV6-5 and TRBJ1-1, with a possible D match to TRBD1 (6 bases). The germline CDR1 and CDR2 sequences are MNHEY and SVGAGI. This CDR3 is built from 14 residues. The ends were cut back, 2 bases at V and 3 bases at J, with 10 bases in the middle. The DNA for the CDR3 is TGTGCCAGCAGTTACGGGCAGGGGCACACTGAAGCTTTCTTT. Translating it yields CASSYGQGHTEAFF.

This clone was counted a few times. V is TRBV14 and J is TRBJ2-7; tentative D call: TRBD1 (5 bases). V dropped 2 bases and J dropped 7 bases, with 12 bases sitting between them. The CDR3 is made up of 13 amino acids. The germline CDR1 and CDR2 sequences are SGHDN and FVKESK. In DNA, the CDR3 is TGTGCCAGCAGCCAACGACAGCTGGGAGAGCAGTACTTC. This encodes CASSQRQLGEQYF.

This clone was found once. The CDR3 sequence is CASSSLGTGVTEAFF. The CDR3 DNA follows: TGTGCCAGCAGCTCCCTCGGGACAGGGGTCACTGAAGCTTTCTTT. The rearrangement joins TRBV2 to TRBJ1-1; 10 positions agree with TRBD1. The trim removed 6 bases at V and 4 bases at J, leaving 8 bases unmatched. Germline assignment: CDR1 SNHLY and CDR2 FYNNEI. The CDR3 loop spans 15 amino acids.

The rearrangement joins TRBV7-8 to TRBJ2-2; D gene unclear. V was pared by 5 bases and J by 4 bases, with 8 bases between. The CDR3 contains 13 residues. Germline V gene data show CDR1 as SGHVS and CDR2 as FQNEAQ. The CDR3 loop reads CASSAKVTGELFF. CDR3 bases: TGTGCCAGCAGCGCTAAAGTCACCGGGGAGCTGTTTTTT.

This rearrangement joins TRBV7-6 to TRBJ2-1, with TRBD2 matching over 10 bases. The CDR3 consists of 15 residues. V trimming: 2 bases; J trimming: 5 bases; junction bases outside the gene matches: 3. Germline V CDR1 and CDR2: SGHVS, FNYEAQ. The DNA for the CDR3 is TGTGCCAGCAGCTTACTAGCGGGGGCCGACAATGAGCAGTTCTTC. This sequence encodes CASSLLAGADNEQFF.

V is TRBV6-4 and J is TRBJ1-6, with 7 bases identical to TRBD1. The CDR3 length is 16 residues. Germline CDR1 MRHNA, CDR2 SNTAGT. V gave up 4 bases and J gave up 4 bases; unmatched junction bases: 7. The CDR3 here is CASSVADRPYNSPLHF. The CDR3 DNA follows: TGTGCCAGCAGTGTCGCGGACAGGCCTTATAATTCACCCCTCCACTTT.

This clone was observed a few times. This chain links TRBV5-1 with TRBJ2-7, with TRBD1 as a possible D gene (5 bases). This CDR3 has 14 amino acids. The germline CDR1 and CDR2 sequences are SGHRS and YFSETQ. Trimming cost V 4 bases and J 7 bases, with 18 bases left between them. This chain's CDR3 is CASSPNVGALEQYF. In DNA form, the CDR3 reads TGCGCCAGCAGCCCCAACGTTGGGGCGTTAGAGCAGTACTTC.

V gene TRBV28 combines with J gene TRBJ2-1; possible D gene TRBD2, 5 bases. The CDR3 runs to 17 residues. Trimming left V 7 bases short and J 6 bases short, with 25 bases between. The germline V gene encodes CDR1 MDHEN and CDR2 SYDVKM. CDR3 in DNA: TGTGCCAGCACCCCCGTCGAGGGTCGGGGTATCCGCAATGAGCAGTTCTTC. Amino acid sequence: CASTPVEGRGIRNEQFF. Full variable domain (outside the CDR3, taken from reference TRBV28 and TRBJ2-1): DVKVTQSSRYLVKRTGEKVFLECVQDMDHENMFWYRQDPGLGLRLIYFSYDVKMKEKGDIPEGYSVSREKKERFSLILESASTNQTSMYLCASTPVEGRGIRNEQFFGPGTRLTVL.

V usage is TRBV5-1 and J usage is TRBJ2-1, with D perhaps TRBD1 (6 bases). Germline CDR1 and CDR2: SGHRS and YFSETQ. This CDR3 is built from 14 residues. V was shortened by 4 bases and J by 6 bases, with 14 bases between the two germline ends. The CDR3 coding sequence is TGCGCCAGCAGCACCCGGGACATAAGCAATGAGCAGTTCTTC. Translation gives CASSTRDISNEQFF.

This rearrangement joins TRBV19 to TRBJ2-3; tentatively, D is TRBD2 (6 bases). With 4 bases removed from V and 2 bases from J, the gap between germline ends came to 13 bases. This CDR3 comprises 15 residues. Germline V gene sequence: CDR1 LNHDA, CDR2 SQIVND (reference sequence). CDR3: CASSSGTPNTDTQYF. The CDR3 region has the DNA TGTGCCAGTAGTAGCGGGACTCCGAACACAGATACGCAGTATTTT.

This clone was seen only once. The genes are TRBV5-1 and TRBJ2-5; 7 nucleotides align to TRBD2. Germline CDR1 and CDR2: SGHRS and YFSETQ. With 4 bases clipped from V and 5 bases from J, the junction kept 5 bases outside the gene matches. The CDR3 runs to 13 residues. The CDR3 bases are TGCGCCAGCAGCATTGGGGGGGAGGAGACCCAGTACTTC. Protein: CASSIGGEETQYF.

Turning to this clone: This sample also contains other DNA sequences that code for the same CDR3. The CDR3 protein is CASSHRDYGDNEQFF. The CDR3 coding sequence is TGTGCCAGCAGTCACCGGGACTACGGAGACAATGAGCAGTTCTTC. The V gene is TRBV6-5, the J gene TRBJ2-1, with 7 bases matching TRBD2. Per the germline V gene, CDR1 is MNHEY and CDR2 is SVGAGI. The CDR3 runs to 15 residues. Trimming at V came to 5 bases and at J to 5 bases, leaving 9 bases not matched to a gene.

The chain uses TRBV7-9 and TRBJ1-4, with D perhaps TRBD1 (5 bases). Between the trimmed V and J ends, which lost 6 bases and 3 bases, there was a span of 11 bases. This CDR3 has 14 amino acids. The germline CDR1 and CDR2 sequences are SEHNR and FQNEAQ (reference sequence). CDR3 nucleotides: TGTGCCAGCAGTTTCAGGGCCGCTAATGAAAAACTGTTTTTT. It codes for CASSFRAANEKLFF.

This clone was seen a single time. This chain connects TRBV6-1 to TRBJ1-1; unclear D gene. The ends were cut back, 5 bases at V and 1 base at J, with 8 bases in the middle. CDR1 is MNHNS, CDR2 SASEGT, per germline. The CDR3 has 13 residues. DNA of the CDR3: TGTGCCAGCAGTCCTAACCGGAACACTGAAGCTTTCTTT. This gives the protein CASSPNRNTEAFF.

Written as DNA, the CDR3 is TGTGCCAGCAGCCAGGGACAGGGCTATCAAGAGACCCAGTACTTC. Its translation: CASSQGQGYQETQYF. The chain joins TRBV5-4 to TRBJ2-5, with 9 nucleotides matching TRBD1. This CDR3 region has 15 residues. Losses at the gene ends were 4 bases for V and 2 bases for J; bases not matched to a gene: 6. CDR1 is SGHNT, CDR2 YYREEE, per germline (reference sequence).

For this clone: Distinct nucleotide sequences in the sample also encode this CDR3. The chain links TRBV18 to TRBJ1-5; a possible D gene is TRBD1 (6 bases). The V end was cut by 3 bases, the J end by 4 bases, with 7 bases between. CDR1 and CDR2 (germline): KGHSH, LQKENI. The CDR3 has 13 residues. The CDR3 DNA follows: TGTGCCAGCTCACCCCAGGGGAATCAGCCCCAGCATTTT. It yields the protein CASSPQGNQPQHF.

This chain joins TRBV5-1 and TRBJ1-1; possible D gene TRBD1, 5 bases. With 5 bases removed from V and 1 base from J, the gap between germline ends came to 9 bases. There are 13 residues in the CDR3. From germline, CDR1 is SGHRS and CDR2 YFSETQ. CDR3 coding DNA: TGCGCCAGCAGTTCGACAGAGAACACTGAAGCTTTCTTT. It specifies CASSSTENTEAFF.

The chain uses TRBV7-2 and TRBJ2-7; the match to TRBD1 covers 8 bases. V was clipped by 2 bases and J by 2 bases; unmatched bases: 11. This CDR3 is 17 amino acids long. Germline assignment: CDR1 SGHTA and CDR2 FQGNSA. CDR3 in amino acids: CASSLLVTTGETYEQYF. The CDR3, as DNA: TGTGCCAGCAGCTTACTAGTGACGACAGGGGAGACCTACGAGCAGTACTTC.

This chain joins TRBV9 and TRBJ2-5; TRBD1 matches at 8 bases. Losses at the gene ends were 4 bases for V and 5 bases for J; bases not matched to a gene: 16. This CDR3 has 17 amino acids. Germline V gene data show CDR1 as SGDLS and CDR2 as YYNGEE. For the CDR3, the DNA is TGTGCCAGCAGCCCTCAACGAGGGCAGGGGGCCCGGGAGACCCAGTACTTC. Its translation: CASSPQRGQGARETQYF.

This chain joins TRBV7-9 and TRBJ1-1, with a tentative D call TRBD1 (6 bases). The CDR3 sequence is 14 residues long. V dropped 5 bases and J dropped 10 bases, with 20 bases sitting between them. The germline CDR1 and CDR2 sequences are SEHNR and FQNEAQ (reference sequence). CDR3 protein: CASSTTDSTVGAFF. CDR3 sequence (DNA): TGTGCCAGCAGCACCACGGACAGTACTGTGGGAGCTTTCTTT. The full variable domain, completed using reference TRBV7-9 and TRBJ1-1, is DTGVSQNPRHKITKRGQNVTFRCDPISEHNRLYWYRQTLGQGPEFLTYFQNEAQLEKSRLLSDRFSAERPKGSFSTLEIQRTEQGDSAMYLCASSTTDSTVGAFFGQGTRLTVV.

The J gene is TRBJ1-6, the V gene TRBV6-1, with a possible D match to TRBD1 (6 bases). The V gene's germline CDR1 is MNHNS and CDR2 SASEGT. The germline V and J ends were trimmed by 8 bases and 9 bases, with 17 bases remaining between them. The CDR3 spans 14 residues. This chain's CDR3 is CASLTGSRSSPLHF. CDR3 in DNA: TGTGCCAGCCTTACAGGGAGCAGGAGTTCACCCCTCCACTTT.